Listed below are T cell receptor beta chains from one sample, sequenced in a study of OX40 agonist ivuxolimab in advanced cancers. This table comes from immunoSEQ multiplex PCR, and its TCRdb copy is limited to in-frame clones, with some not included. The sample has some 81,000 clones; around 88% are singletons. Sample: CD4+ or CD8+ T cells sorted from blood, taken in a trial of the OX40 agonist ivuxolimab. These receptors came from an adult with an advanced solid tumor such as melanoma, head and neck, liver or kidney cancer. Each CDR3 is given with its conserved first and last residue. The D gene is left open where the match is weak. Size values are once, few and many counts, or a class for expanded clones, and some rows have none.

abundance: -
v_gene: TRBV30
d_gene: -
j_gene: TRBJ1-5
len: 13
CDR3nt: TGTGCCTGGAGTGAAGGGGGAATTCAGCCCCAGCATTTT
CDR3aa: CAWSEGGIQPQHF

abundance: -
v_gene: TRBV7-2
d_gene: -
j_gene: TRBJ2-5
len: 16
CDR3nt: TGTGCCAGCAGCTTGGGTGCGGGGGCGAACAGAGAGACCCAGTACTTC
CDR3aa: CASSLGAGANRETQYF

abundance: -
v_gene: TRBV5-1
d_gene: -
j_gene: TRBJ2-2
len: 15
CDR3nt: TGCGCCAGCACCTCGGGGGCTACCATCACCGGGGAGCTGTTTTTT
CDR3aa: CASTSGATITGELFF

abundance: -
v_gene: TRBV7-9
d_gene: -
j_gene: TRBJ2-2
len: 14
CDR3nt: TGTGCCAGCAGGACTGGGACCTTCACCGGGGAGCTGTTTTTT
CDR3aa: CASRTGTFTGELFF

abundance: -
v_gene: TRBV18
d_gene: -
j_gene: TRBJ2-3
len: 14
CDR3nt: TGTGCCAGCTCACCGGGTAGAGACACAGATACGCAGTATTTT
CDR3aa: CASSPGRDTDTQYF

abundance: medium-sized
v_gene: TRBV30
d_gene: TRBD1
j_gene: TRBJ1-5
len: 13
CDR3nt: TGTGCCTGGAACAGGGGGTCGGATCAGCCCCAGCATTTT
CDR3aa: CAWNRGSDQPQHF

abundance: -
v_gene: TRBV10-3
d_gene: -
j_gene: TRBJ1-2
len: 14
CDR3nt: TGTGCCATCACTCCTGGGGGACTCAGATATGGCTACACCTTC
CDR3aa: CAITPGGLRYGYTF

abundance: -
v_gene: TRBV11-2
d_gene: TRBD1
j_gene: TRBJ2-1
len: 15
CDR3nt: TGTGCCAGCAGCTGGAAGGGACAGGGGTGGAATGAGCAGTTCTTC
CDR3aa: CASSWKGQGWNEQFF

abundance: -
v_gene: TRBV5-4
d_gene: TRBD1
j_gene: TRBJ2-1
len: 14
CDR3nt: TGTGCCAGCAGTCCAGGGGGCTCCTACAATGAGCAGTTCTTC
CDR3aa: CASSPGGSYNEQFF

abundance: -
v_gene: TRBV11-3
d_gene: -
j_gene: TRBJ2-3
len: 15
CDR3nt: TGTGCCAGCAGCTTATACCAGCGGAGCACAGATACGCAGTATTTT
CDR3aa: CASSLYQRSTDTQYF

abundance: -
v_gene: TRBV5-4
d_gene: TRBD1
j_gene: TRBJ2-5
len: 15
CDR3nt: TGTGCCAGCAGCTCTACAGGGGGCCTTCAAGAGACCCAGTACTTC
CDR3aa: CASSSTGGLQETQYF

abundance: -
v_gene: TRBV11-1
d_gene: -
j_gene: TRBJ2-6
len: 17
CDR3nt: TGTGCCAGCAGCTTAGCGCGGAGGGGGCCTGGGGCCAACGTCCTGACTTTC
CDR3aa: CASSLARRGPGANVLTF

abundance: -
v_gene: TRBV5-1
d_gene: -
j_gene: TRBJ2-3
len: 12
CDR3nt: TGCGCCAGCAGCTTGGAGGGGGATACGCAGTATTTT
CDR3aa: CASSLEGDTQYF

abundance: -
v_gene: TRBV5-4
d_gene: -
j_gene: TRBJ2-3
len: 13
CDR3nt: TGTGCCAGCAGCACCACAGGTACAGATACGCAGTATTTT
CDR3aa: CASSTTGTDTQYF

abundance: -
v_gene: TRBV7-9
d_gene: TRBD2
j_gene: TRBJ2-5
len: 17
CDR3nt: TGTGCCAGCAGCTTACTAACTAGCGGGGGGATCCAAGAGACCCAGTACTTC
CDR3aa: CASSLLTSGGIQETQYF

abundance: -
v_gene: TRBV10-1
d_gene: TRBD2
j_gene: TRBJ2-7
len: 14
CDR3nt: TGCGCCAGCAGTCCCCACAGCGGGAGCTACGAGCAGTACTTC
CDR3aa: CASSPHSGSYEQYF

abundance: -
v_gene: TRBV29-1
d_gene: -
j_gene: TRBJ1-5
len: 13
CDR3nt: TGCAGCGTTGAAGGGGTGAGGGGTCAGCCCCAGCATTTT
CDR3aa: CSVEGVRGQPQHF

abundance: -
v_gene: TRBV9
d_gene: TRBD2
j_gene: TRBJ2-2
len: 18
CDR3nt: TGTGCCAGCAGCGTTGGGACTAGCGGGAGGGGTGGCACCGGGGAGCTGTTTTTT
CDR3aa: CASSVGTSGRGGTGELFF

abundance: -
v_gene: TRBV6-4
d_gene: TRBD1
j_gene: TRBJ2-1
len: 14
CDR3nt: TGTGCCAGCAGCCCCGAAGGGGGCGGCAATGAGCAGTTCTTC
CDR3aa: CASSPEGGGNEQFF

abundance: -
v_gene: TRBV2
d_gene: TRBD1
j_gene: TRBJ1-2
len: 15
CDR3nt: TGTGCCAGCAGTCCCTTGCAGGGGGCCTCCTATGGCTACACCTTC
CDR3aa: CASSPLQGASYGYTF

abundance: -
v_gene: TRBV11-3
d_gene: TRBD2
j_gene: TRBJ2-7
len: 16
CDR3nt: TGTGCCAGCAGCCGTACCGGGACTAGCGGGATCTACGAGCAGTACTTC
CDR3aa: CASSRTGTSGIYEQYF

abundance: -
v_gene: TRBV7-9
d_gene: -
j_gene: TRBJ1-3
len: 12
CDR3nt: TGTGCCAGCAGCTTATCAGGAAACACCATATATTTT
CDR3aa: CASSLSGNTIYF

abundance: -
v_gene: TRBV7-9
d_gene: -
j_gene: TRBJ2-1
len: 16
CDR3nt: TGTGCCAGCAGCTCCATAGCGGCCCGTTCCTACAATGAGCAGTTCTTC
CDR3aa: CASSSIAARSYNEQFF

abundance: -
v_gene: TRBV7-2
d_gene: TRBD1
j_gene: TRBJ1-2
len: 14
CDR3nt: TGTGCCAGCAGCTTATCGACAGGGGCGGGCGGCTACACCTTC
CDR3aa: CASSLSTGAGGYTF

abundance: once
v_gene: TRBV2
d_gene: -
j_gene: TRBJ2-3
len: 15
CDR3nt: TGTGCCAGCAGTGAGGGTAGTTCAGGGACAGATACGCAGTATTTT
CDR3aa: CASSEGSSGTDTQYF

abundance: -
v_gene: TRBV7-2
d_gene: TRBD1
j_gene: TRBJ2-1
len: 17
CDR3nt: TGTGCCAGCAGCTTAGTCGCGGGACAGGGGGCATCCAATGAGCAGTTCTTC
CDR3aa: CASSLVAGQGASNEQFF